This entry features one T cell receptor beta chain sequence. Data came from immunoSEQ multiplex PCR; TCRdb stores just in-frame clones and leaves some out. Altogether tens of thousands of clones are present, 88% being singletons, with the ten largest covering around 0.96%. Germline-derived CDR1 and CDR2 are SGHAT and FQNNGV. The CDR3 runs to 15 residues. Unmatched junction bases numbered 2, after V lost 3 bases and J lost 0 bases. The sample comes from a study of OX40 agonist ivuxolimab in advanced cancers. The source is an adult with an advanced solid tumor such as melanoma, head and neck, liver or kidney cancer. The input for sequencing was CD4+ or CD8+ T cells sorted from blood, taken in a trial of the OX40 agonist ivuxolimab. This chain links TRBV11-2 with TRBJ2-1; TRBD2 aligns across 7 bases. The CDR3 sequence: CASSLGGSSYNEQFF. The CDR3 coding sequence is TGTGCCAGCAGCTTGGGCGGGAGCTCCTACAATGAGCAGTTCTTC. The complete variable domain, with remaining parts taken from reference TRBV11-2 and TRBJ2-1, reads EAGVAQSPRYKIIEKRQSVAFWCNPISGHATLYWYQQILGQGPKLLIQFQNNGVVDDSQLPKDRFSAERLKGVDSTLKIQPAKLEDSAVYLCASSLGGSSYNEQFFGPGTRLTVL.